This TCR beta chain was captured in a study of shared clonotypes between healthy human individuals. Germline loops: CDR1 MDHEN, CDR2 SYDVKM. The CDR3 runs 14 residues. J was trimmed by 3 bases and V by 8 bases; bases with no gene match: 7. The test was conducted at deep level. The table came from immunoSEQ multiplex PCR; TCRdb's copy has only in-frame clones and leaves some out. The table records about 2.3 million clones, about 90% of them present only once. Input material: naive CD4+ T cells from PBMCs. Subset noted: CD45RA+ positively selected. This chain joins TRBV28 and TRBJ1-5; 7 bases agree with TRBD1. The clonotype originates from a man between 18 and 35 years old in good health. Some clones in this sample may be carry-over from other donors' samples. The DNA for the CDR3 is TGTGCCAGCCGCTCCGGGACAGTCAATCAGCCCCAGCATTTT. This encodes CASRSGTVNQPQHF.